A selection of T cell receptor beta chains follows, all from one sample in a study of cytomegalovirus exposure and HLA in healthy donors. Produced via immunoSEQ multiplex PCR; TCRdb's table is partial and in-frame only. The sample lists 200,000 to 250,000 clones; 70% to 80% were seen once. Sequences were obtained from PBMCs. These receptors were collected from a woman aged 55-70 years in good health and CMV-seropositive. Each CDR3 is given without its conserved first and last residue. Rows give clone size only sometimes, using once, few, many, or a class for an expanded clone.

size | V | CDR3
- | TRBV7-6 | ASTLGVPGGYNEQF
- | TRBV6-1 | ASTRLAGDYNEQF
- | TRBV30 | AWSTLRDRGSGELF
- | TRBV6-5 | ASSPTVNYGYT
- | TRBV7-6 | ASSQGQVNTEAF
few | TRBV28 | ASSIPRTNSEQF
once | TRBV7-2 | ASSHPGDQKY
- | TRBV7-3 | ASSSPGQTAEAF
- | TRBV6-5 | ASSYSGGRDEKLF
once | TRBV7-2 | ASSQALGGDTQY
- | TRBV30 | AWSPPPGGIQPQH
- | TRBV14 | ASSQLRQSPLH
- | TRBV6-5 | ASMAEFRDSPLH
- | TRBV7-3 | ASSSSPGETQY
- | TRBV15 | ATSRGQGAYEQY
- | TRBV5-1 | ASSPGQGDEKLF
- | TRBV11-3 | ASSAAGLQGDTQY
- | TRBV7-9 | ASSSRRTGREETQY
- | TRBV5-1 | ASSLAGGEYEQY
- | TRBV6-4 | ASRDLWTSGSKETQY
few | TRBV6-6 | ASRPTGGETQY
- | TRBV30 | AWRKTGNEQY
- | TRBV10-2 | ASTHRAHEQY
few | TRBV11-2 | ASSPQGAEAF
- | TRBV20-1 | SAGRGTEAF
few | TRBV27 | ASSTRTSGASYEQY
- | TRBV6-1 | ASTYRVAYEQY
- | TRBV6-1 | ASSATYVDSPLH
- | TRBV9 | ASGLAGGQEQY
- | TRBV5-8 | ASSRTGDDYGYT
few | TRBV27 | ASSFNRNNEKLF
- | TRBV2 | ASSEGSYRGLEQF
- | TRBV5-1 | ASSPRTSGGETQY
- | TRBV6-1 | ASSQIGVGDQPQH
- | TRBV29-1 | SVEDGLAGDEQF
- | TRBV9 | ASSLGLAEDTDTQY
- | TRBV11-3 | ASSALAGDTDTQY
- | TRBV19 | ASSIGVVQETQY
- | TRBV18 | ASSLLAGINEQF
few | TRBV7-2 | ASSLTGRTDTQY
- | TRBV28 | ASTSLAGNGDEQF
- | TRBV12-5 | ASGLTPGNTEAF
- | TRBV30 | AWIHKGTVPGYT
once | TRBV5-6 | ASSLDSRMNTEAF
- | TRBV9 | ASSVLGSSYNEQF
- | TRBV18 | ASSPKTGGPLAKNIQY
- | TRBV7-8 | ASSSRAVRTQY
- | TRBV5-1 | ASSLAKATQAGEKLF
once | TRBV6-5 | ASSLRLAGVGEQY